What follows are 3 T cell receptor beta chains derived from one specimen sequenced in a study of T cell responses to AZD1222 COVID-19 vaccine. TCRdb's copy holds only in-frame clones and misses some; the assay was immunoSEQ multiplex PCR. The sample consists of around 180,000 clones, approximately 92% of them appearing once. The material was peripheral blood, obtained on day 0 of AZD1222 vaccination. The receptor set was obtained from an adult in good health.

Only one count was recorded for this clone. The chain carries TRBV6-5 and TRBJ1-1; TRBD1 matches at 8 bases. The germline gives CDR1 MNHEY, CDR2 SVGAGI. This CDR3 comprises 16 residues. Losses at the gene ends were 2 bases for V and 2 bases for J; bases not matched to a gene: 7. CDR3 protein: CASSYDQGAGNTEAFF. The DNA for the CDR3 is TGTGCCAGCAGTTACGATCAGGGGGCTGGAAACACTGAAGCTTTCTTT.

In DNA form, the CDR3 reads TGTGCCAGCAGTCTAGCGGGGAGCCCGTCCACAGATACGCAGTATTTT. It codes for CASSLAGSPSTDTQYF. This rearrangement joins TRBV3-1 (or the pseudogene TRBV3-2) to TRBJ2-3; 9 bases are a match to TRBD2. Germline V CDR1 and CDR2: LGHDT, YNNKEL (reference sequence). The CDR3 has 16 residues. J was trimmed by 2 bases and V by 6 bases; bases with no gene match: 9.

This chain connects TRBV5-6 to TRBJ1-4; a weak D match, TRBD1 (5 bases). V was trimmed by 0 bases and J by 2 bases, leaving 14 bases between them. From germline, CDR1 is SGHDT and CDR2 YYEEEE. The CDR3 totals 17 residues. The CDR3 DNA reads as TGTGCCAGCAGCTTGGTAGCGGGGACCCTCACTAATGAAAAACTGTTTTTT. This codes for CASSLVAGTLTNEKLFF.